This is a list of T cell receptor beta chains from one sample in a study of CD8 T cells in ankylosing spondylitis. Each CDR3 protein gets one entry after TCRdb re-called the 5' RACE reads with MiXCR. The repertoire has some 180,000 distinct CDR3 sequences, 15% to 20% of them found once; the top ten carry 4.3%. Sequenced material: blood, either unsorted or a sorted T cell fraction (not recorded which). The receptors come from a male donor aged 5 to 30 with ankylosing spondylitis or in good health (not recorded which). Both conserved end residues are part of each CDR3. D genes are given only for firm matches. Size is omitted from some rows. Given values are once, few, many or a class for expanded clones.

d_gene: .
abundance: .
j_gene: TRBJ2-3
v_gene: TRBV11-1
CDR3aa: CASSRRTSGDTQYF
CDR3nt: TGTGCCAGCAGCCGACGGACCTCGGGAGATACGCAGTATTTT

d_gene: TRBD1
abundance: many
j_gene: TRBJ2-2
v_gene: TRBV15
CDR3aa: CATTQGTANTGELFF
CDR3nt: TGTGCCACCACCCAAGGGACAGCGAACACCGGGGAGCTGTTTTTT

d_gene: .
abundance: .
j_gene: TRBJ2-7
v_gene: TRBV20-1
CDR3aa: CSANLVYEQYF
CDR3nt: TGCAGTGCTAACCTCGTTTACGAGCAGTACTTC

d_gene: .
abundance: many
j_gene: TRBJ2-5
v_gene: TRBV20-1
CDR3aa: CSARDLERGAQYF
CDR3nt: TGCAGTGCTAGAGATCTTGAAAGGGGGGCCCAGTACTTC

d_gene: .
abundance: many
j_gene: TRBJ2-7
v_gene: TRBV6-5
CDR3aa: CASSKPSGDRYEQYF
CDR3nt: TGTGCCAGCAGTAAACCCAGCGGAGACCGCTACGAGCAGTACTTC

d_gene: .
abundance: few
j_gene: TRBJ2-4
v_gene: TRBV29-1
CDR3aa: CSVATLLAGNIQYF
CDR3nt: TGCAGCGTCGCGACACTCCTGGCGGGGAACATTCAGTACTTC

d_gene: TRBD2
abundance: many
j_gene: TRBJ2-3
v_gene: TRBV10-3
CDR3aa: CAISAKRDGDTQYF
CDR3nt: TGTGCCATCAGTGCTAAGCGGGATGGAGATACGCAGTATTTT

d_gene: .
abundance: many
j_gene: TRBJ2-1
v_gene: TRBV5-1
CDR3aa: CASSFGGRSYNEQFF
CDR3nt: TGCGCCAGCAGCTTTGGCGGGCGCTCCTACAATGAGCAGTTCTTC

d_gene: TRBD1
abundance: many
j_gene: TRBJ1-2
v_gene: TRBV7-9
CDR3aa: CASSGQKGQGTGSYGYTF
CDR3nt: TGTGCCAGCAGCGGCCAAAAAGGACAGGGGACCGGCTCGTATGGCTACACCTTC

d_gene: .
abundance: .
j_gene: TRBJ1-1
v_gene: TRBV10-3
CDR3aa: CATTTGNTEAFF
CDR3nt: TGTGCCACAACAACGGGGAACACTGAAGCTTTCTTT

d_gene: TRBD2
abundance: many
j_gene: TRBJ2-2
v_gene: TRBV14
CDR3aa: CASSAFGRELTGELFF
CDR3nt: TGTGCCAGCAGCGCCTTTGGGCGGGAGCTCACCGGGGAGCTGTTTTTT

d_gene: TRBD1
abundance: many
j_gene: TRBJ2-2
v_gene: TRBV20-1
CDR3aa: CSARGRGSTGELFF
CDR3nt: TGCAGTGCTAGAGGCAGGGGGTCCACCGGGGAGCTGTTTTTT

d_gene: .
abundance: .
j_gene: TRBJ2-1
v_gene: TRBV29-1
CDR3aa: CSVELLLGTIYNEQFF
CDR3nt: TGCAGCGTTGAACTCCTTCTCGGGACAATATACAATGAGCAGTTCTTC

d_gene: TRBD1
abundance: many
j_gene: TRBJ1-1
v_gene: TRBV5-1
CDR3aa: CASSLGQGGTEAFF
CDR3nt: TGCGCCAGCAGCTTGGGACAGGGAGGCACTGAAGCTTTCTTT

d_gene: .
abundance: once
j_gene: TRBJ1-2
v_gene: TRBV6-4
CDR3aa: CASSRHGTEANYGYTF
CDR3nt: TGTGCCAGCAGTCGACACGGGACGGAAGCTAACTATGGCTACACCTTC

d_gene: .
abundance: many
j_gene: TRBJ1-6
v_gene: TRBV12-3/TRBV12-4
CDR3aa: CASSSQGLLDGNSPLHF
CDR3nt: TGTGCCAGCAGTTCCCAGGGACTCCTCGATGGTAATTCACCCCTCCACTTT

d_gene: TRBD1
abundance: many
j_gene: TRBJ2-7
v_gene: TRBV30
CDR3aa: CAWGGQEGYEQYF
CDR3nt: TGTGCCTGGGGGGGACAGGAGGGATACGAGCAGTACTTC

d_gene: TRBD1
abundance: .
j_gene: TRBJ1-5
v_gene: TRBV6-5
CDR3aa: CASSYFRGQPQHF
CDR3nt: TGTGCCAGCAGTTACTTCAGGGGGCAGCCCCAGCATTTT

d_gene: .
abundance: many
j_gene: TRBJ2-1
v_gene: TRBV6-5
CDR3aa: CASRSRGFNEQFF
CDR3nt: TGTGCCAGCAGGTCCAGGGGTTTCAATGAGCAGTTCTTC

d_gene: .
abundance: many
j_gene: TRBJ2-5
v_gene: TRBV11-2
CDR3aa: CASSLVGGLETQYF
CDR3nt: TGTGCCAGCAGCTTAGTGGGGGGGCTGGAGACCCAGTACTTC

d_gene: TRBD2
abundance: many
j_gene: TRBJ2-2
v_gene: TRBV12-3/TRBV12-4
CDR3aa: CASSFVAGVVPGELFF
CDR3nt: TGTGCCAGCAGTTTTGTAGCGGGAGTGGTCCCCGGGGAGCTGTTTTTT

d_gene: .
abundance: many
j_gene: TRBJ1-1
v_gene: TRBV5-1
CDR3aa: CASRTTGNTEAFF
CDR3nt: TGCGCCAGCAGAACGACAGGGAACACTGAAGCTTTCTTT

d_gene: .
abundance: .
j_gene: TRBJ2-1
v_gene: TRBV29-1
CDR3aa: CSVETTGTVVYNEQFF
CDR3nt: TGCAGCGTCGAGACAACCGGGACGGTAGTTTACAATGAGCAGTTCTTC

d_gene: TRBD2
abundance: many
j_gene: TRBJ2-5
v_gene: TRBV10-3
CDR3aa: CAIHAGGQETQYF
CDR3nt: TGTGCCATTCACGCGGGGGGCCAAGAGACCCAGTACTTC

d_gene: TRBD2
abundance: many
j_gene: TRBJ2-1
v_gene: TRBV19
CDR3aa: CASTQSPAGGPNEQFF
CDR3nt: TGTGCCAGTACCCAATCCCCAGCGGGAGGGCCCAATGAGCAGTTCTTC

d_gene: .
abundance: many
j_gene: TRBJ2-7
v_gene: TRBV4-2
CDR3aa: CASSPTTTYEQYF
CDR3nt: TGTGCCAGCAGCCCGACTACTACCTACGAGCAGTACTTC

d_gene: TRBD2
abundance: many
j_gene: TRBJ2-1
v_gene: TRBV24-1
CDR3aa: CASSRGRASDEQFF
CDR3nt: TGTGCCTCCAGCCGTGGGAGGGCTTCCGATGAGCAGTTCTTC

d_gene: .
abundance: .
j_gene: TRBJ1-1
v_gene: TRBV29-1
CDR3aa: CSVVLSGYGEAFF
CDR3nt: TGCAGCGTCGTGCTATCGGGGTACGGTGAAGCTTTCTTT

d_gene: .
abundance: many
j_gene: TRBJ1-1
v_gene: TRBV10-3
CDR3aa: CAISEGRRFPESRANTEAFF
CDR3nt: TGTGCCATCAGTGAGGGCAGGAGGTTTCCCGAATCCAGGGCGAACACTGAAGCTTTCTTT

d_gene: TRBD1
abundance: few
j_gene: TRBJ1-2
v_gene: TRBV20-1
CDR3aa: CSALTGGAGYTF
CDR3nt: TGCAGTGCTCTGACAGGGGGCGCCGGCTACACCTTC

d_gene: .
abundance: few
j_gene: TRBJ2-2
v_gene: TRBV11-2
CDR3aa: CASRKVRVNTGELFF
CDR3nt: TGTGCCAGCAGAAAGGTCCGGGTGAACACCGGGGAGCTGTTTTTT

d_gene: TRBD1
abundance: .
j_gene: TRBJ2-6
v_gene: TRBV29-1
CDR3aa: CSAKSRDRHSGANVLTF
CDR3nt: TGCAGCGCCAAATCCCGGGACAGGCACTCTGGGGCCAACGTCCTGACTTTC

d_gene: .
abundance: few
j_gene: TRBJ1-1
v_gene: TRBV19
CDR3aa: CASSMKWGVNTEAFF
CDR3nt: TGTGCCAGTAGTATGAAATGGGGGGTGAACACTGAAGCTTTCTTT

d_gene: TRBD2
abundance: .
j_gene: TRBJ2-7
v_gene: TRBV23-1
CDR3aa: CASIHPPCLLAGGFRYEQYF
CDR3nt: TGCGCCAGCATACACCCACCATGTCTACTGGCGGGAGGGTTCCGTTACGAGCAGTACTTC

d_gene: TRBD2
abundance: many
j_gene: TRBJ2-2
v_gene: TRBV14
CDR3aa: CASSPWTSGNTGELFF
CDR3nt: TGTGCCAGCAGCCCTTGGACTAGCGGAAACACCGGGGAGCTGTTTTTT

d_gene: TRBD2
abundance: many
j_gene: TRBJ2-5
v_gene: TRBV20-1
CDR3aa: CSAIRGSRQETQYF
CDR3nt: TGCAGTGCTATCCGCGGGAGTCGGCAAGAGACCCAGTACTTC

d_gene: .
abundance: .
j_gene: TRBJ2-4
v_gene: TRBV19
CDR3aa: CASSISGPMGGHKNIQYF
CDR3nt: TGTGCCAGTAGTATATCTGGCCCCATGGGGGGGCACAAAAACATTCAGTACTTC

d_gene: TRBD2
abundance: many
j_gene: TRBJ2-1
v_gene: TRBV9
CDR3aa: CASSVGLAGGPNEQFF
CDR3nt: TGTGCCAGCAGCGTGGGACTAGCGGGAGGCCCCAATGAGCAGTTCTTC

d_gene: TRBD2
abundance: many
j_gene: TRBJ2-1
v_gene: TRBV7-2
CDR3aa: CASSFRKAGDHEQFF
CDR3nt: TGTGCCAGCAGCTTTAGGAAAGCGGGAGACCATGAGCAGTTCTTC

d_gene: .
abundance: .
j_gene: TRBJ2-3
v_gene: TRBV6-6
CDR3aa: CASSPGFSDTQYF
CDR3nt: TGTGCCAGCAGCCCGGGATTTTCAGATACGCAGTATTTT

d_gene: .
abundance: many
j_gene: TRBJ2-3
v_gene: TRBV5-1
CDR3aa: CASSLAGAGATDTQYF
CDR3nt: TGCGCCAGCAGCTTGGCCGGTGCAGGGGCCACAGATACGCAGTATTTT

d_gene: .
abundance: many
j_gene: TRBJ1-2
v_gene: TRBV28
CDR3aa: CASSSQDYYGYTF
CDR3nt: TGTGCCAGCAGTTCGCAGGATTACTATGGCTACACCTTC

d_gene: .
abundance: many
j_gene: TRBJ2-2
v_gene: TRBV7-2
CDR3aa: CASSPLVRAGELFF
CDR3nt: TGTGCCAGCAGCCCACTAGTCCGGGCCGGGGAGCTGTTTTTT

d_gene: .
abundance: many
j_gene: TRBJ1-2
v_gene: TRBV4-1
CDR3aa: CASSQLTPSRDYGYTF
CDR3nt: TGCGCCAGCAGCCAACTCACCCCATCGAGGGACTATGGCTACACCTTC

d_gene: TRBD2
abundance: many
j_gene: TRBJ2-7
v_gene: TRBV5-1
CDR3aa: CASSPDGTSVYEQYF
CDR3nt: TGCGCCAGCAGCCCGGACGGGACTAGCGTTTACGAGCAGTACTTC

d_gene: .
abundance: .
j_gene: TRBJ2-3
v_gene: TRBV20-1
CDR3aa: CSAVGPRTDTQYF
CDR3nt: TGCAGTGCCGTAGGGCCGCGCACAGATACGCAGTATTTT

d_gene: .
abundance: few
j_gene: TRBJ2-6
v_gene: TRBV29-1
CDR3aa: CSVRHTSGGANVLTF
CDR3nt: TGCAGCGTGCGCCACACATCGGGTGGGGCCAACGTCCTGACTTTC

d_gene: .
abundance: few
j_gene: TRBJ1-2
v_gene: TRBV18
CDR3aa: CASSPEGNLYGYTF
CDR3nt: TGTGCCAGCTCACCGGAAGGGAACCTCTATGGCTACACCTTC

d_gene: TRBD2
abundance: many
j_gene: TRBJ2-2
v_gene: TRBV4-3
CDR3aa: CASSQDLAGAYTGELFF
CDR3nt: TGCGCCAGCAGCCAAGATTTGGCGGGAGCGTACACCGGGGAGCTGTTTTTT

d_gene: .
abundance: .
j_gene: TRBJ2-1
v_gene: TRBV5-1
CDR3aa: CASSWGSEQFF
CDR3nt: TGCGCCAGCAGCTGGGGAAGTGAGCAGTTCTTC

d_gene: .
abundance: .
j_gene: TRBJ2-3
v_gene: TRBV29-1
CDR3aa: CSVEDVDGGRDTQYF
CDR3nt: TGCAGCGTTGAAGACGTAGATGGGGGAAGGGATACGCAGTATTTT

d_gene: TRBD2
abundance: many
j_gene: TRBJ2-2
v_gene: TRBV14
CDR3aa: CASRKLAGTGELFF
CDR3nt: TGTGCCAGCAGAAAACTAGCGGGAACCGGGGAGCTGTTTTTT

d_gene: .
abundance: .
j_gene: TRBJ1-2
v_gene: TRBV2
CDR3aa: CASNGYTF
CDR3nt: TGTGCCAGCAATGGCTACACCTTC

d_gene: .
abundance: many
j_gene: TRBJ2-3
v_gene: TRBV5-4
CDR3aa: CASSSTGQGADTQYF
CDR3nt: TGTGCCAGCAGCTCAACAGGTCAAGGTGCAGATACGCAGTATTTT

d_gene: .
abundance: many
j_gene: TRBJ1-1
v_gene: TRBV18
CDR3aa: CASSQAPSVNTEAFF
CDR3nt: TGTGCCAGCAGTCAGGCGCCTTCTGTGAACACTGAAGCTTTCTTT

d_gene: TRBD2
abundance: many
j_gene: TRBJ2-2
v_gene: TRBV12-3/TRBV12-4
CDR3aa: CASSLAWASGYSGGELFF
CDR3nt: TGTGCCAGCAGTTTAGCGTGGGCTAGCGGCTACTCTGGGGGGGAGCTGTTTTTT

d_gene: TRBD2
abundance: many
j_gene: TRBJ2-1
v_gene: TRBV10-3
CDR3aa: CATGGGREQFF
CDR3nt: TGTGCCACCGGGGGGGGCAGGGAGCAGTTCTTC